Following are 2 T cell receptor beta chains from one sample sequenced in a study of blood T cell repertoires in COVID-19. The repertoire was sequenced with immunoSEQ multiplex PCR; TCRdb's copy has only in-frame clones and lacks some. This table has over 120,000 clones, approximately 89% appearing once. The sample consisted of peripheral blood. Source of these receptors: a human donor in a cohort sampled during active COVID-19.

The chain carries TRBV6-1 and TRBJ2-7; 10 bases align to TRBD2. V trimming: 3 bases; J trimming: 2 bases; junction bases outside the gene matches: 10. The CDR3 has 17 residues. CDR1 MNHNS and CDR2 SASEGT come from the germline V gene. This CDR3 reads CASSDPSGGSITYEQYF. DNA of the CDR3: TGTGCCAGCAGTGATCCTAGCGGGGGTTCGATCACCTACGAGCAGTACTTC.

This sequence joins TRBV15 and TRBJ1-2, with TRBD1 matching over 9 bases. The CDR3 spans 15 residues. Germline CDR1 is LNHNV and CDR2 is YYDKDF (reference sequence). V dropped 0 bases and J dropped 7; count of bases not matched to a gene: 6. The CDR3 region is CATSRDLQGAGGYTF. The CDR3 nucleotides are TGTGCCACCAGCAGAGATTTACAGGGGGCAGGTGGCTACACCTTC.